This TCR beta chain was profiled in a study of shared clonotypes between healthy human individuals. Study findings and constraints: Relative to clonotypes present in all four donors, those not shared had lower generation probabilities.

Naive CD8 populations comprised CD45RO-negative cells positively selected for CCR7, excluding terminally differentiated effector memory CD45RA+ cells. On this clone: The antigen remains undetermined.

When replicate PCRs were run on sorted subsets, they used 200 to 250 ng DNA, around 33,000 T cell genomes. Libraries were prepared by immunoSEQ multiplex PCR; TCRdb keeps only in-frame clonotypes and omits some of them. The sample consists of over 2 million clones, over 85% of them appearing once. The V gene lost 0 bases and the J gene lost 4 bases, with 11 bases spanning the gap. This CDR3 has 14 residues. Germline V lookup: CDR1 SGDLS, CDR2 YYNGEE. The V and J genes are TRBV9 and TRBJ2-7; D might be TRBD1 (6 bases). Sequences were obtained from naive CD8+ T cells sorted from blood. The clonotype comes from a man younger than 30 in good health. The CDR3 sequence is CASSVEGVGYEQYF. The CDR3 DNA reads TGTGCCAGCAGCGTAGAGGGGGTAGGATACGAGCAGTACTTC.